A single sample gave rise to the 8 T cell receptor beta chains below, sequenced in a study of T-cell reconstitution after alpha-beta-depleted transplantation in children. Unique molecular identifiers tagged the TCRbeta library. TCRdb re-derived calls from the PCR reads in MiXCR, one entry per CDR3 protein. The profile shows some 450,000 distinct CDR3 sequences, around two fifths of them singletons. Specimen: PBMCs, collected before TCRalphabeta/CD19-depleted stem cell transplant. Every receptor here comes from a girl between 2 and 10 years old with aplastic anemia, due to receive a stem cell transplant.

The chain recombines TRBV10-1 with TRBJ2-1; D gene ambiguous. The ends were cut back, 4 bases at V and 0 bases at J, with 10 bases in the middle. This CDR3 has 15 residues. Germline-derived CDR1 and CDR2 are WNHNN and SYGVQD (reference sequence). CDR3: CASSGVANSYNEQFF. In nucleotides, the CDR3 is TGCGCCAGCAGTGGGGTTGCTAACTCCTACAATGAGCAGTTCTTC.

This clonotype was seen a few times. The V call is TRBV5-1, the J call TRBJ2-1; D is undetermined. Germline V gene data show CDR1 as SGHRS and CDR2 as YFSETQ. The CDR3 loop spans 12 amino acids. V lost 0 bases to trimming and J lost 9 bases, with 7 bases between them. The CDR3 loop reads CASSLAVTEQFF. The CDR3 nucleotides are TGCGCCAGCAGCTTGGCGGTCACTGAGCAGTTCTTC. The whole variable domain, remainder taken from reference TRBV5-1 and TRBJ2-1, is KAGVTQTPRYLIKTRGQQVTLSCSPISGHRSVSWYQQTPGQGLQFLFEYFSETQRNKGNFPGRFSGRQFSNSRSEMNVSTLELGDSALYLCASSLAVTEQFFGPGTRLTVL.

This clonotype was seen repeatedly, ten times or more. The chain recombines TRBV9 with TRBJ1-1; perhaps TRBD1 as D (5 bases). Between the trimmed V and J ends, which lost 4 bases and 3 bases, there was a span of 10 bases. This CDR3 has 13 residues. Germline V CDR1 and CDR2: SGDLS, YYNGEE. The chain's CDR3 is CASSRDSHTEAFF. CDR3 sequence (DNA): TGTGCCAGCAGCCGTGACAGCCACACTGAAGCTTTCTTT.

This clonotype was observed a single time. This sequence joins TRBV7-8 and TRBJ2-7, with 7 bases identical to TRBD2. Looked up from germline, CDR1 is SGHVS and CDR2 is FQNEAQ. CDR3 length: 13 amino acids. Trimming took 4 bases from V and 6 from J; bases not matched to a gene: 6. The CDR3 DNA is TGTGCCAGCAGCTCACAGGTAGCGGGCGAGCAGTACTTC. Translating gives CASSSQVAGEQYF.

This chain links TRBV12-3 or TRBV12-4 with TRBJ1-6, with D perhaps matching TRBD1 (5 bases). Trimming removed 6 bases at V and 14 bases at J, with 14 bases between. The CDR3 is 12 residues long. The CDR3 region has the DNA TGTGCCAGCAGCCGCGAGGGGAGAACCCTCCACTTT. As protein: CASSREGRTLHF.

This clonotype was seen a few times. The CDR3 reads CSARYSGREADTQYF. In nucleotides, the CDR3 is TGCAGTGCTAGATATAGCGGGAGAGAGGCAGATACGCAGTATTTT. This chain links TRBV20-1 with TRBJ2-3; 9 nucleotides align to TRBD2. This CDR3 has 15 amino acids. Germline V lookup: CDR1 DFQATT, CDR2 SNEGSKA (reference sequence). The J segment lost 4 bases and the V segment lost 2 bases, leaving 7 bases of the junction unmatched.

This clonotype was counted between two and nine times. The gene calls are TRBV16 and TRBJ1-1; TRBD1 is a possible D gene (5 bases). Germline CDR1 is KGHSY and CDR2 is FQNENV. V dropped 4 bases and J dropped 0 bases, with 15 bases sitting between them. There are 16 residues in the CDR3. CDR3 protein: CASSRAVGGMNTEAFF. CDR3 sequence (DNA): TGTGCCAGCAGCCGGGCCGTGGGGGGGATGAACACTGAAGCTTTCTTT.

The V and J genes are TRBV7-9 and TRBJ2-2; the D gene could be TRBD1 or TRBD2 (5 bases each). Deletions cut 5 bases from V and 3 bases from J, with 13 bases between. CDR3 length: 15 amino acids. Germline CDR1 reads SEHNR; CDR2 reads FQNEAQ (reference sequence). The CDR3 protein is CASSTGDGYTGELFF. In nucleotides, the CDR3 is TGTGCCAGCAGCACTGGGGACGGATACACCGGGGAGCTGTTTTTT. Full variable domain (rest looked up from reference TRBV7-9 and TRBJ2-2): DTGVSQNPRHKITKRGQNVTFRCDPISEHNRLYWYRQTLGQGPEFLTYFQNEAQLEKSRLLSDRFSAERPKGSFSTLEIQRTEQGDSAMYLCASSTGDGYTGELFFGEGSRLTVL.